Listed below are T cell receptor beta chains from one sample, sequenced in a study of T-cell reconstitution after alpha-beta-depleted transplantation in children. Using its own MiXCR run on the PCR reads, TCRdb lists one record per CDR3 protein. The sample lists over 550,000 distinct CDR3 sequences; about 11% were seen once. The input for sequencing was PBMCs from the stem cell graft donor, taken from the stem cell graft. The origin of the receptors is a human donor who donated a stem cell graft to a child with acute myeloid leukemia. Both conserved end residues are part of each CDR3. A D gene is named only where the DNA matches it firmly. Only some rows state a clone size, as once, few, many or a class for expanded clones.

>TRBJ2-5|TRBV5-1|TRBD1|-
TGCGCCAGCAGCACTGGGACAGCCGGAGAGACCCAGTACTTC
CASSTGTAGETQYF
>TRBJ2-7|TRBV7-9|-|-
TGTGCCAGCAGCTCCATGCACTCCTACGAGCAGTACTTC
CASSSMHSYEQYF
>TRBJ2-7|TRBV7-3|TRBD2|-
TGTGCCAGCAGCCTTACTAGCGGGAGGGAATACGAGCAGTACTTC
CASSLTSGREYEQYF
>TRBJ2-1|TRBV11-2|-|-
TGTGCCAGCAGCTTAGAGACCCTACTAGCATGGTCCTACAATGAGCAGTTCTTC
CASSLETLLAWSYNEQFF
>TRBJ2-7|TRBV4-2|-|-
TGTGCCAGCAGCCAAGTGGGTAGGACAGAGGTCTTCTACGAGCAGTACTTC
CASSQVGRTEVFYEQYF
>TRBJ1-5|TRBV20-1|TRBD1|-
TGCAGTGCTAGCCCATCGACAGGGGTTAGCAATCAGCCCCAGCATTTT
CSASPSTGVSNQPQHF
>TRBJ2-1|TRBV20-1|-|many
TGCAGTGCTAGGCTAGCGTTGGTGAGCGGTGAGCAGTTCTTC
CSARLALVSGEQFF
>TRBJ2-5|TRBV29-1|TRBD1|-
TGCAGCGCCAGGGGGCCGGGAGAGACCCAGTACTTC
CSARGPGETQYF
>TRBJ2-7|TRBV10-3|TRBD2|-
TGTGCCATCAGTAACCTAGCGGGCGAGCAGTACTTC
CAISNLAGEQYF
>TRBJ2-7|TRBV7-1|TRBD2|-
TGTGCCAGCAGCCTCAGCTCTAGCGGGATCGGTAGAAGCACCGTTTTCCCAAACTACGAGCAGTACTTC
CASSLSSSGIGRSTVFPNYEQYF
>TRBJ1-1|TRBV5-1|TRBD1|few
TGCGCCAGCAGCTTGGAAGGGGGCTTGGCTGAAGCTTTCTTT
CASSLEGGLAEAFF
>TRBJ2-7|TRBV27|-|few
TGTGCCAGCAGTTTATCCAGGTCCTACTCCTACGAGCAGTACTTC
CASSLSRSYSYEQYF
>TRBJ1-1|TRBV6-6|-|many
TGTGCCAGCATCAGACGAGGGAACTATGAAGCTTTCTTT
CASIRRGNYEAFF
>TRBJ2-3|TRBV12-3/TRBV12-4|-|many
TGTGCCAGCAGTTTAGGCGGACTCCATACGCAGTATTTT
CASSLGGLHTQYF
>TRBJ2-1|TRBV20-1|-|many
TGCAGTGCCGAGGGGGGTGGGGATGAGCAGTTCTTC
CSAEGGGDEQFF
>TRBJ2-5|TRBV19|TRBD1|-
TGTGCCAGTAGTATAGCCCGGACAGGACAAGAGACCCAGTACTTC
CASSIARTGQETQYF
>TRBJ2-2|TRBV3-1|TRBD2|-
TGTGCCAGCAGCCCATGGACTAGCGGGAGGCCCTGGGTGGGCACCGGGGAGCTGTTTTTT
CASSPWTSGRPWVGTGELFF
>TRBJ1-2|TRBV5-1|-|few
TGCGCCAGCAGCTTGAATGATCAGGTCTATGGCTACACCTTC
CASSLNDQVYGYTF
>TRBJ1-6|TRBV20-1|TRBD1|few
TGCAGTGCTAGCTATGGGGGACAGGGTACCTCCTCCTATAATTCACCCCTCCACTTT
CSASYGGQGTSSYNSPLHF
>TRBJ2-1|TRBV7-2|-|-
TGTGCCAGCAGCTTCCTGGGGGGAGTGTCAGGGGAGCAGTTCTTC
CASSFLGGVSGEQFF
>TRBJ2-7|TRBV20-1|-|few
TGCAGTGGGCGGGGCAAGGAATACGAGCAGTACTTC
CSGRGKEYEQYF
>TRBJ2-3|TRBV7-8|TRBD2|few
TGTGCCAGCAGCTTACAGCGGGGGAGCACAGATACGCAGTATTTT
CASSLQRGSTDTQYF
>TRBJ2-4|TRBV4-3|-|many
TGCGCCAGCAGCCAAGATCAAGGGTTCAGGGGGGGAAAGTACTTC
CASSQDQGFRGGKYF
>TRBJ2-3|TRBV29-1|-|few
TGCAGCGCTAGACAGGATACGCAGTATTTT
CSARQDTQYF
>TRBJ2-3|TRBV27|TRBD2|-
TGTGCCAGCAGTTTAGTGCCCCCGACGGGAGGTGGGTGGGCTAATACGCAGTATTTT
CASSLVPPTGGGWANTQYF
>TRBJ1-3|TRBV30|-|-
TGTGCCAGTACAGGGTCTGGAAACACCATATATTTT
CASTGSGNTIYF
>TRBJ2-1|TRBV6-4|TRBD1|few
TGTGCCAGCAGACAGGGGGCCTCCTACAATGAGCAGTTCTTC
CASRQGASYNEQFF
>TRBJ2-5|TRBV20-1|-|many
TGCAGTGCTAAGGGAGGGGGGGAGACCCAGTACTTC
CSAKGGGETQYF
>TRBJ1-1|TRBV20-1|-|once
TGCAGTGCTAGAGATCCGACAGCGAACACTGAAGCTTTCTTT
CSARDPTANTEAFF
>TRBJ2-7|TRBV7-3|-|-
TGTGCCAGCAGCATAATACAGGGCGGAGAGCAGTACTTC
CASSIIQGGEQYF
>TRBJ1-4|TRBV7-2|-|many
TGTGCCAGCAGCTTAGGGAATGAAAAACTGTTTTTT
CASSLGNEKLFF